This entry lists 21 T cell receptor beta chains sequenced from one sample in a study of CD8 T cells in Susac syndrome. RNA in amounts of about 0.5 to 1 ug was reverse transcribed with random hexamers. TCRdb re-called the immunoSEQ multiplex PCR reads with MiXCR, one entry per CDR3 protein. There are about 180,000 distinct CDR3 sequences in the sample; 85% to 95% occur only once, and around 0.15% lies in the top ten. Sequencing used CD8+ T cells from PBMCs. The receptor source for this set is a human donor with multiple sclerosis.

The chain joins TRBV20-1 to TRBJ1-5; 8 bases are a match to TRBD1. J gave up 0 bases and V 6 bases, and 10 bases lay outside the gene matches. Germline CDR1 DFQATT, CDR2 SNEGSKA (reference sequence). The length of the CDR3 is 16 residues. Written as DNA, the CDR3 is TGCAGTGCAAAGGACAGGGCCGGTTATAGCAATCAGCCCCAGCATTTT. Its translation is CSAKDRAGYSNQPQHF.

The chain is built from TRBV27 and TRBJ2-3; no clear D gene. Germline assignment: CDR1 MNHEY and CDR2 SMNVEV (reference sequence). There are 11 residues in the CDR3. The V gene lost 4 bases and the J gene lost 5 bases, with 4 bases spanning the gap. CDR3 sequence (DNA): TGTGCCAGCAGTTGGAGAGATACGCAGTATTTT. It specifies CASSWRDTQYF.

The rearrangement joins TRBV7-6 to TRBJ2-5, with 14 nucleotides matching TRBD2. Germline loops: CDR1 SGHVS, CDR2 FNYEAQ. V was clipped by 5 bases and J by 4 bases; unmatched bases: 0. The CDR3 has 14 residues. The CDR3 region is CASSGTSGRETQYF. In DNA form, the CDR3 reads TGTGCCAGCAGCGGGACTAGCGGGAGAGAGACCCAGTACTTC.

This chain links TRBV30 with TRBJ2-7; D unclear. Germline CDR1 reads GTSNPN; CDR2 reads SVGIG (reference sequence). V was pared by 7 bases and J by 2 bases, with 12 bases between. The CDR3 loop spans 12 amino acids. Here the CDR3 DNA reads TGTGCCTACCAGACGGATCCCTACGAGCAGTACTTC. It encodes CAYQTDPYEQYF.

Only one count was recorded for this clonotype. J is TRBJ1-1 and V is TRBV9; a weak D match, TRBD1 (6 bases). The germline V gene encodes CDR1 SGDLS and CDR2 YYNGEE. The length of the CDR3 is 13 residues. V lost 0 bases to trimming and J lost 3 bases, with 6 bases between them. This CDR3 is CASSVGQDTEAFF. The CDR3 DNA reads as TGTGCCAGCAGCGTAGGACAGGACACTGAAGCTTTCTTT. The full variable domain, its missing parts supplied by reference TRBV9 and TRBJ1-1, is DSGVTQTPKHLITATGQRVTLRCSPRSGDLSVYWYQQSLDQGLQFLIQYYNGEERAKGNILERFSAQQFPDLHSELNLSSLELGDSALYFCASSVGQDTEAFFGQGTRLTVV.

The chain uses TRBV28 and TRBJ1-1, with 8 bases aligning to TRBD1. With V trimmed by 3 bases and J by 5 bases, 5 bases remained unmatched. The CDR3 loop spans 14 amino acids. Germline-derived CDR1 and CDR2 are MDHEN and SYDVKM. CDR3: CASSLRTGRTEAFF. CDR3 in DNA: TGTGCCAGCAGTTTGAGGACAGGGCGGACTGAAGCTTTCTTT.

The rearrangement links TRBV7-9 to TRBJ2-7, with D possibly being TRBD1 or TRBD2 (5 bases each). Germline CDR1 SEHNR, CDR2 FQNEAQ (reference sequence). The length of the CDR3 is 14 residues. Trimming left V 1 base short and J 6 bases short, with 13 bases between. The CDR3 reads CASSLVVGTSEQYF. CDR3 sequence (DNA): TGTGCCAGCAGCTTAGTTGTAGGGACGAGCGAGCAGTACTTC.

J is TRBJ1-1 and V is TRBV9, with D unclear. The germline V gene has CDR1 SGDLS and CDR2 YYNGEE. V gave up 6 bases and J gave up 1 base, with 13 bases separating them. The CDR3 covers 14 residues. The CDR3 DNA reads as TGTGCCAGCATCAAGGTTGAGGGGAACACTGAAGCTTTCTTT. It translates to CASIKVEGNTEAFF.

The chain uses TRBV27 and TRBJ2-3; tentatively, D is TRBD1 or TRBD2 (5 bases each). CDR1 and CDR2 (germline): MNHEY, SMNVEV (reference sequence). The CDR3 sequence is 16 residues long. V was pared by 2 bases and J by 6 bases, with 18 bases between. CDR3 protein: CASSLNIGALEDTQYF. In nucleotides, the CDR3 is TGTGCCAGCAGTTTAAACATCGGGGCTTTGGAGGATACGCAGTATTTT.

J is TRBJ1-1 and V is TRBV6-6, with a weak D call TRBD1 (5 bases). The germline gives CDR1 MNHNY, CDR2 SVGAGI (reference sequence). V lost 2 bases and J lost 1, with 11 bases in between. The CDR3 covers 15 residues. CDR3 DNA: TGTGCCAGCAGTTACCCGCCGGACACGAACACTGAAGCTTTCTTT. Translated: CASSYPPDTNTEAFF.

The genes are TRBV20-1 and TRBJ2-1; TRBD1 matches 8 bases. The CDR3 covers 14 residues. Trimming removed 6 bases from V and 8 bases from J; junction bases left unmatched: 12. Germline loops: CDR1 DFQATT, CDR2 SNEGSKA (reference sequence). CDR3 nucleotide sequence: TGCAGTGCCCAAACAGGGGGTGCTAGGTATGAGCAGTTCTTC. Protein: CSAQTGGARYEQFF.

This chain joins TRBV3-1 and TRBJ2-2; perhaps TRBD1 as D (7 bases). In germline, CDR1 is LGHDT, CDR2 YNNKEL (reference sequence). Trimming took off 3 bases at V and 6 bases at J, with 11 bases between the two ends. This CDR3 is built from 14 residues. The CDR3 loop reads CASSQTRGAGELFF. In nucleotides, the CDR3 is TGTGCCAGCAGCCAGACCAGGGGGGCCGGGGAGCTGTTTTTT.

This clonotype was detected once. The V gene is TRBV9, the J gene TRBJ2-3; D is undetermined. CDR3 length: 12 residues. Trimming shortened V by 4 bases and J by 6 bases, and 9 bases separated the two germline ends. The germline gives CDR1 SGDLS, CDR2 YYNGEE. CDR3 bases: TGTGCCAGCAGCCCAGGCATGGATACGCAGTATTTT. Its translation: CASSPGMDTQYF.

This clonotype appeared once. The chain joins TRBV12-3 or TRBV12-4 to TRBJ2-1; 7 bases map to TRBD2. Trimming at V came to 5 bases and at J to 7 bases, leaving 11 bases not matched to a gene. This CDR3 contains 15 residues. The CDR3 DNA sequence: TGTGCCAGCAGTGTCCTGAGTAGCGGGCCTAATGAGCAGTTCTTC. Protein product: CASSVLSSGPNEQFF.

The V call is TRBV6-5, the J call TRBJ1-2; no definite D call. The CDR3 is 15 residues long. V dropped 0 bases and J dropped 6 bases, with 14 bases sitting between them. Germline assignment: CDR1 MNHEY and CDR2 SVGAGI. The CDR3 sequence is CASSYSPGPRDGYTF. CDR3 DNA: TGTGCCAGCAGTTACTCGCCGGGCCCAAGGGATGGCTACACCTTC.

The chain combines TRBV3-1 with TRBJ1-2; maybe TRBD1 (5 bases). CDR3 size: 13 residues. The germline V and J ends were trimmed by 1 base and 3 bases, with 6 bases remaining between them. The germline CDR1 and CDR2 sequences are LGHDT and YNNKEL (reference sequence). CDR3 in amino acids: CASSQGGYYGYTF. CDR3 DNA: TGTGCCAGCAGCCAAGGGGGCTACTATGGCTACACCTTC.

V and J are TRBV11-2 and TRBJ2-1; 8 nucleotides line up with TRBD2. The CDR3 contains 18 residues. V trimming: 1 base; J trimming: 0 bases; junction bases outside the gene matches: 8. CDR1 is SGHAT, CDR2 FQNNGV, per germline. In nucleotides, the CDR3 is TGTGCCAGCAGCTTAGGGGCGGGACTAGGGCACTCCTACAATGAGCAGTTCTTC. Translated, it gives CASSLGAGLGHSYNEQFF.

The V call is TRBV29-1, the J call TRBJ1-4; TRBD1 matches at 9 bases. Germline values: CDR1 SQVTM, CDR2 ANQGSEA. The V gene end was trimmed by 1 base and the J gene end by 6 bases; junction bases not matched to a gene: 21. CDR3 length equals 20 residues. The CDR3 protein is CSVEVPLRTGESLRDEKLFF. In nucleotides, the CDR3 is TGCAGCGTTGAAGTCCCCCTTAGGACAGGGGAAAGTTTAAGGGATGAAAAACTGTTTTTT.

V gene TRBV3-1 combines with J gene TRBJ2-5; no reliable D call. There are 15 residues in the CDR3. The V end lost 1 base, the J end lost 2 bases, and 11 bases lay between the germline ends. In germline, CDR1 is LGHDT, CDR2 YNNKEL (reference sequence). The CDR3 bases are TGTGCCAGCAGCCAAGTCGTCGAGTTTCAAGAGACCCAGTACTTC. Residues: CASSQVVEFQETQYF.

The rearrangement joins TRBV20-1 to TRBJ2-1; D tentatively fits TRBD1 or TRBD2 (5 bases each). Trimming stripped 6 bases from V and 1 base from J, with 16 bases between. The CDR3 consists of 15 residues. Per the germline V gene, CDR1 is DFQATT and CDR2 is SNEGSKA (reference sequence). Written as DNA, the CDR3 is TGCAGTGCCCCCGGAGAGGGGTGGTCCTACAATGAGCAGTTCTTC. This translates into CSAPGEGWSYNEQFF.

The CDR3 region is CASSLSGTHNEQFF. The CDR3 DNA is TGTGCCAGCAGTTTATCCGGGACCCACAATGAGCAGTTCTTC. The chain joins TRBV27 to TRBJ2-1, with D perhaps TRBD1 or TRBD2 (5 bases each). CDR1 and CDR2 from the germline V gene are MNHEY and SMNVEV (reference sequence). V was pared by 0 bases and J by 5 bases, with 8 bases between. This CDR3 region has 14 residues.